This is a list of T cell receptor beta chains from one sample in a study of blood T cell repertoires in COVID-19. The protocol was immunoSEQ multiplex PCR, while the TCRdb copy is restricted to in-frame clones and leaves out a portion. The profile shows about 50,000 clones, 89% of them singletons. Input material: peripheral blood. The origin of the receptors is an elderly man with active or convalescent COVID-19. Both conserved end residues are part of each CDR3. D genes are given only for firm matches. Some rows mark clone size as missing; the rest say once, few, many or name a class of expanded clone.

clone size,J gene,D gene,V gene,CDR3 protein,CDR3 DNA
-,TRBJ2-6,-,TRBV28,CASSLHRLSSGANVLTF,TGTGCCAGCAGTTTACACAGGCTTAGCTCTGGGGCCAACGTCCTGACTTTC
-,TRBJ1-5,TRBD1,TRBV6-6,CASDRGLGNQPQHF,TGTGCCAGCGACAGGGGGCTAGGGAATCAGCCCCAGCATTTT
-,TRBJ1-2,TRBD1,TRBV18,CASSPGQDFYGYTF,TGTGCCAGCTCACCTGGACAGGACTTCTATGGCTACACCTTC
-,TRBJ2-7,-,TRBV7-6,CASSVGTGGSYEQYF,TGTGCCAGCAGCGTCGGGACCGGGGGTTCCTACGAGCAGTACTTC
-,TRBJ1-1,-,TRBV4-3,CASSQERENTEAFF,TGCGCCAGCAGCCAAGAGAGGGAGAACACTGAAGCTTTCTTT
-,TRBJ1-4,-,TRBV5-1,CASSLAGEPDEKLFF,TGCGCCAGCAGCTTGGCCGGTGAACCTGATGAAAAACTGTTTTTT
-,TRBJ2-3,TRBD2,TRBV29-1,CSVEGQKAGGRYGDTQYF,TGCAGCGTTGAAGGGCAGAAAGCGGGAGGGCGATATGGAGATACGCAGTATTTT
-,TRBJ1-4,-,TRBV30,CAFDSQTPNEKLFF,TGTGCCTTTGACAGCCAGACGCCCAATGAAAAACTGTTTTTT
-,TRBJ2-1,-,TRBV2,CASSSGHEQFF,TGTGCCAGCAGCAGTGGCCATGAGCAGTTCTTC
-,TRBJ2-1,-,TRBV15,CATSRELDPYNEQFF,TGTGCCACCAGCAGAGAACTAGACCCCTACAATGAGCAGTTCTTC
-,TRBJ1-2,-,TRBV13,CASSLGGSRYGYTF,TGTGCCAGCAGCTTGGGGGGTTCAAGATATGGCTACACCTTC
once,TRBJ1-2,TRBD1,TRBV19,CASSKEDRVSYGYTF,TGTGCCAGTAGTAAAGAGGACAGGGTGAGCTATGGCTACACCTTC
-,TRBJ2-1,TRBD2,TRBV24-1,CATAGTRFFRGRDNEQFF,TGTGCCACGGCCGGGACTAGGTTTTTTCGGGGGAGAGACAATGAGCAGTTCTTC
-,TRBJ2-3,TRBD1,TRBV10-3,CAINNPTGGGRASTDTQYF,TGTGCCATCAATAACCCTACAGGGGGCGGACGGGCTAGCACAGATACGCAGTATTTT
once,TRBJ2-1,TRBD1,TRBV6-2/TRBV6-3,CASSYRRGTGANNEQFF,TGTGCCAGCAGTTACAGGAGGGGGACAGGAGCCAACAATGAGCAGTTCTTC
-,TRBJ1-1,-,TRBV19,CASRTQGTGGTEAFF,TGTGCCAGTAGAACTCAGGGTACTGGGGGGACTGAAGCTTTCTTT
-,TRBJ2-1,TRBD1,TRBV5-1,CASSLEGTGYNEQFF,TGCGCCAGCAGCTTGGAGGGGACAGGGTACAATGAGCAGTTCTTC
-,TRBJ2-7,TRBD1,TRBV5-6,CASSLVRGRQTYEQYF,TGTGCCAGCAGCTTGGTCAGGGGGCGACAAACCTACGAGCAGTACTTC
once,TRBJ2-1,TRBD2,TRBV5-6,CASSFASGTPHNEQFF,TGTGCCAGCAGCTTCGCGAGCGGGACTCCCCACAATGAGCAGTTCTTC
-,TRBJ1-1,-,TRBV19,CASKGGPRDTEAFF,TGTGCCAGTAAAGGAGGGCCAAGGGACACTGAAGCTTTCTTT
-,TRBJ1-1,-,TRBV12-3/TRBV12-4,CASSFAEGTEAFF,TGTGCCAGCAGTTTCGCGGAGGGCACTGAAGCTTTCTTT
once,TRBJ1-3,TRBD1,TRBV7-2,CASSPGQAILGNTIYF,TGTGCCAGCAGCCCGGGACAGGCCATCCTCGGAAACACCATATATTTT
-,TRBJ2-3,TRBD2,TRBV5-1,CASSLVSGEDTQYF,TGCGCCAGCAGCTTGGTTAGCGGGGAGGATACGCAGTATTTT
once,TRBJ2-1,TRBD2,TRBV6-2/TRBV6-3,CASSPSGRPNNEQFF,TGTGCCAGCAGTCCCAGCGGGAGGCCAAACAATGAGCAGTTCTTC
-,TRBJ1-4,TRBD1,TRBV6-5,CASSRTGATNEKLFF,TGTGCCAGCAGCCGGACAGGCGCAACTAATGAAAAACTGTTTTTT
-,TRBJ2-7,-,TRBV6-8,CASSRGTDSYEQYF,TGTGCCAGCTCACGGGGAACGGATTCCTACGAGCAGTACTTC
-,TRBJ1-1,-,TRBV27,CASSLGLVNTEAFF,TGTGCCAGCAGTTTAGGACTCGTAAACACTGAAGCTTTCTTT
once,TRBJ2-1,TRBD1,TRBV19,CASRKRDRGLNEQFF,TGTGCCAGTAGAAAGAGGGACAGGGGCCTCAATGAGCAGTTCTTC
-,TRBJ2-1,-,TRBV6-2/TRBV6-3,CASSYRDYEQFF,TGTGCCAGCAGTTACCGGGACTATGAGCAGTTCTTC
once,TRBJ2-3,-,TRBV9,CASSPLGGGGTDTQYF,TGTGCCAGCAGCCCCCTAGGGGGGGGAGGAACAGATACGCAGTATTTT
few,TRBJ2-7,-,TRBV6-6,CASSYVGEGREQYF,TGTGCCAGCAGTTACGTGGGCGAGGGTCGGGAGCAGTACTTC
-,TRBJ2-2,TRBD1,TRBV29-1,CSVAGTGDGELFF,TGCAGCGTTGCCGGGACAGGGGACGGGGAGCTGTTTTTT
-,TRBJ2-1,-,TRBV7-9,CASTLGTSTYNEQFF,TGTGCCAGCACCCTCGGGACATCGACCTACAATGAGCAGTTCTTC
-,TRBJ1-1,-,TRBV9,CASNRGSLPGEAFF,TGTGCCAGCAATCGGGGGTCCCTTCCCGGTGAAGCTTTCTTT
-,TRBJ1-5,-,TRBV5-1,CASSLGLREGQPQHF,TGCGCCAGCAGCTTGGGTCTCAGGGAGGGGCAGCCCCAGCATTTT
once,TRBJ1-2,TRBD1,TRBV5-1,CASSLAGGQGGYGYTF,TGCGCCAGCAGCTTGGCCGGGGGACAGGGGGGCTATGGCTACACCTTC
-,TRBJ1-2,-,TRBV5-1,CASSSLGGGAYGYTF,TGCGCCAGCAGCTCCTTGGGGGGGGGCGCTTATGGCTACACCTTC
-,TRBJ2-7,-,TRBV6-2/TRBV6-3,CASSYPQGSSYEQYF,TGTGCCAGCAGTTACCCCCAAGGGAGCTCCTACGAGCAGTACTTC
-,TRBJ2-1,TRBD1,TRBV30,CAWSPLGGSEQFF,TGTGCCTGGAGTCCTTTAGGGGGCAGTGAGCAGTTCTTC
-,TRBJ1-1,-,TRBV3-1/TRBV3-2,CASSIRGVSTEAFF,TGTGCCAGCAGCATTCGGGGGGTTAGCACTGAAGCTTTCTTT
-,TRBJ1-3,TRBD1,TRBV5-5,CASSLGPIGQGGTSGNTIYF,TGTGCCAGCAGCTTGGGCCCCATAGGACAGGGGGGAACCTCTGGAAACACCATATATTTT
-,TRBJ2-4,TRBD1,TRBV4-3,CASSQTTGGIAKNIQYF,TGCGCCAGCAGCCAGACCACAGGGGGGATAGCCAAAAACATTCAGTACTTC
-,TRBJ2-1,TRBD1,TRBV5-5,CASSQGQGAWNEQFF,TGTGCCAGCAGCCAAGGACAGGGGGCTTGGAATGAGCAGTTCTTC
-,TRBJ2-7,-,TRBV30,CAWSVYRTHHYEQYF,TGTGCCTGGAGTGTATATCGGACTCATCATTACGAGCAGTACTTC
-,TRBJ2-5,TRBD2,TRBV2,CASNILAGQETQYF,TGTGCCAGCAATATTCTAGCGGGCCAAGAGACCCAGTACTTC
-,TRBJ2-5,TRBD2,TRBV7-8,CASSFVSGGAETQYF,TGTGCCAGCAGCTTTGTCAGCGGGGGGGCCGAGACCCAGTACTTC
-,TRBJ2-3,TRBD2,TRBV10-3,CAISGGLAGEADTQYF,TGTGCCATCAGTGGGGGACTAGCGGGGGAAGCAGATACGCAGTATTTT
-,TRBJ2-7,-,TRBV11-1,CASSLGRDSVYEQYF,TGTGCCAGCAGCTTAGGGAGGGACAGTGTCTACGAGCAGTACTTC
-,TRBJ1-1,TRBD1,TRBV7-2,CASSFDRGPDTEAFF,TGTGCCAGCAGCTTCGACAGGGGGCCTGACACTGAAGCTTTCTTT
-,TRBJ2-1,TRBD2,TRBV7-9,CASSLVKAGDRYRQFF,TGTGCCAGCAGCTTAGTCAAGGCGGGAGATCGGTACCGGCAGTTCTTC
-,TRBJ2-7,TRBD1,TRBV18,CASSPAGGDYEQYF,TGTGCCAGCTCACCAGCAGGGGGCGACTACGAGCAGTACTTC
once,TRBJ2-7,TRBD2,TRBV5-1,CASSLLSGGGEQYF,TGCGCCAGCAGCTTGCTTTCGGGGGGAGGAGAGCAGTACTTC